These T cell receptor beta chains were read from a single sample in a study of technical replicates of blood from a handful of donors. The protocol was immunoSEQ multiplex PCR, while the TCRdb copy is restricted to in-frame clones and leaves out a portion. The table lists roughly 79,000 clones, 91% of them singletons. The sequenced material came from T cells isolated from PBMCs. The receptors shown here come from a human donor in good health. Some clones in this sample may be carry-over from other donors' samples. The conserved cysteine and the conserved F or W are not part of the CDR3 here.

CDR3 length	V gene	J gene	CDR3 protein
13	TRBV10-1	TRBJ2-1	ASSGDSRRRDEQF
15	TRBV19	TRBJ1-5	ASSKTKGQGSNQPQH
12	TRBV30	TRBJ2-6	AWSVPAGANVLT
13	TRBV18	TRBJ1-4	ASSPIAGRNEKLF
11	TRBV5-1	TRBJ1-3	ASSSSTGNTIY
13	TRBV30	TRBJ1-5	AWSVQGMGNQPQH
11	TRBV30	TRBJ1-6	AWGTVDNSPLH
15	TRBV4-2	TRBJ2-4	ASSQDLRAAAKNIQY
16	TRBV7-3	TRBJ2-3	ASSLGAAGERGKDTQY
17	TRBV15	TRBJ2-2	ATSRDRVTSGSDTGELF
15	TRBV12-5	TRBJ2-3	ASGLVQGPWLGDTQY
13	TRBV7-6	TRBJ1-4	ASSARTGVNEKLF
20	TRBV7-6	TRBJ1-3	ASSLYWRAGTGALSSGNTIY
8	TRBV29-1	TRBJ2-3	SCGGDTQY
11	TRBV7-9	TRBJ2-7	ASTTGGTYEQY
14	TRBV23-1	TRBJ2-7	ASSQSVGANRYEQY
16	TRBV28	TRBJ2-4	ASSITALTSGRGNIQY
11	TRBV6-1	TRBJ1-1	ATLGSGSTEAF
13	TRBV7-8	TRBJ1-2	ASSLEHRNSHGYT
15	TRBV21-1	TRBJ2-7	ASSKTGPRVKSYEQY
13	TRBV11-2	TRBJ1-2	ASSLRQGGTYGYT
13	TRBV4-1	TRBJ2-5	ASSEKGGAQETQY
13	TRBV25-1	TRBJ1-1	ASSPSDRGYTEAF
13	TRBV10-1	TRBJ2-5	ASSEGLGDQETQY
12	TRBV6-5	TRBJ2-3	ASSYTLQTDTQY
13	TRBV5-1	TRBJ1-5	ASSRTGDGDQPQH
13	TRBV28	TRBJ2-5	ASSSWPQGIETQY
12	TRBV5-1	TRBJ2-3	ASSLDFVTDTQY